Listed here are 16 T cell receptor beta chains from one sample, sequenced in a study of blood T cells in healthy people across ages. Using a J-beta primer mix together with a sample-barcoded 5' primer, a second PCR was run for roughly 6 to 11 cycles. TCRdb re-analysed the 5' RACE reads in MiXCR, keeping a single row per CDR3 protein. The table lists 1,500,000 or so distinct CDR3 sequences, almost 60% of them singletons, with 5.5% to 8% in the top ten. The sample was blood. These receptors came from a man aged 18 to 29 in good health.

This clonotype was detected only once. V and J are TRBV5-1 and TRBJ1-3, with TRBD1 as a possible D gene (6 bases). The germline V gene encodes CDR1 SGHRS and CDR2 YFSETQ. The CDR3 totals 16 residues. Trimming stripped 4 bases from V and 1 base from J, with 15 bases between. The chain's CDR3 is CASSIAQGYSGNTIYF. The CDR3 bases are TGCGCCAGCAGCATCGCACAGGGATATTCTGGAAACACCATATATTTT.

This clonotype was detected a few times. The chain employs TRBV6-2 or TRBV6-3 and TRBJ2-1, with 11 bases aligning to TRBD2. This CDR3 region has 19 residues. The J segment lost 3 bases and the V segment lost 4 bases, leaving 14 bases of the junction unmatched. Germline V CDR1 and CDR2: MNHEY, SVGEGT. CDR3 protein: CASSSLLTRLAGFYNEQFF. CDR3 nucleotide sequence: TGTGCCAGCAGTTCCCTTCTTACCAGACTAGCGGGATTCTACAATGAGCAGTTCTTC.

This clonotype has only one observation. The V gene is TRBV6-5, the J gene TRBJ2-3; tentatively, D is TRBD1 (5 bases). Looked up from germline, CDR1 is MNHEY and CDR2 is SVGAGI. V was clipped by 5 bases and J by 4 bases, with 7 bases between them. This CDR3 spans 12 amino acids. CDR3 region: CASSGQPDTQYF. The CDR3 DNA reads as TGTGCCAGCAGTGGACAACCAGATACGCAGTATTTT.

The genes are TRBV29-1 and TRBJ2-5; the match to TRBD1 covers 8 bases. CDR1 SQVTM and CDR2 ANQGSEA come from the germline V gene. V was pared by 8 bases and J by 5 bases, with 7 bases of the junction left unmatched. This CDR3 is 12 amino acids long. In DNA, the CDR3 is TGCAGCCTAAGGCAGGGGGCTGAGACCCAGTACTTC. Its protein is CSLRQGAETQYF.

This chain connects TRBV6-5 to TRBJ2-5; the match to TRBD2 covers 9 bases. Germline values: CDR1 MNHEY, CDR2 SVGAGI. CDR3 length equals 17 residues. The V and J ends lost 2 bases and 5 bases, in that order; junction bases with no gene match: 12. The CDR3 nucleotides read TGTGCCAGCAGTTACCCCGAAGCGGGAGGCTTGGGGGAGACCCAGTACTTC. It yields the protein CASSYPEAGGLGETQYF.

This clonotype was counted many times. This chain joins TRBV4-1 and TRBJ2-3; 9 nucleotides line up with TRBD1. The CDR3 extends over 15 amino acids. V trimming: 6 bases; J trimming: 4 bases; junction bases outside the gene matches: 8. Germline V gene lookup returns CDR1 MGHRA and CDR2 YSYEKL. The CDR3 DNA reads TGCGCCAGCAGAACCGGACAGGGGACTCCAGATACGCAGTATTTT. Its protein is CASRTGQGTPDTQYF.

The chain employs TRBV27 and TRBJ1-6; D remains unclear. V lost 2 bases to trimming and J lost 1 base, with 12 bases between them. The CDR3 is 17 amino acids. The germline gives CDR1 MNHEY, CDR2 SMNVEV (reference sequence). DNA for the CDR3: TGTGCCAGCAGTTTAAATCTGGAGACATCCTATAATTCACCCCTCCACTTT. Translating it yields CASSLNLETSYNSPLHF.

The V call is TRBV5-1, the J call TRBJ1-1; a weak D match, TRBD1 (6 bases). Trimming took 4 bases from V and 3 from J, leaving 19 bases between them. CDR3 length equals 16 residues. In germline, CDR1 is SGHRS, CDR2 YFSETQ. CDR3 sequence reads: CASSPLVGGADTEAFF. The CDR3 nucleotides read TGCGCCAGCAGCCCGCTTGTTGGGGGGGCGGACACTGAAGCTTTCTTT.

This clonotype has only a few counts. The rearrangement joins TRBV12-3 or TRBV12-4 to TRBJ1-4; 10 bases match TRBD1. The V gene end was trimmed by 3 bases and the J gene end by 8 bases; junction bases not matched to a gene: 9. The CDR3 length is 16 residues. The CDR3 spells CASSFAGTGAGEKLFF. The CDR3 region has the DNA TGTGCCAGCAGTTTCGCTGGGACAGGGGCTGGGGAAAAACTGTTTTTT.

The gene calls are TRBV29-1 and TRBJ1-2; D not certain. V dropped 5 bases and J dropped 6 bases, with 10 bases sitting between them. Germline-derived CDR1 and CDR2 are SQVTM and ANQGSEA. The CDR3 loop spans 11 amino acids. Here the CDR3 reads CSVPWGDGYTF. The CDR3 nucleotides read TGCAGCGTTCCTTGGGGTGATGGCTACACCTTC. Based on the CDR3 plus reference TRBV29-1 and TRBJ1-2, the full variable domain is SAVISQKPSRDICQRGTSLTIQCQVDSQVTMMFWYRQQPGQSLTLIATANQGSEATYESGFVIDKFPISRPNLTFSTLTVSNMSPEDSSIYLCSVPWGDGYTFGSGTRLTVV.

CDR3 sequence: CASSLDPPSGSSYNEQFF. CDR3 in DNA: TGCGCCAGCAGCTTGGACCCTCCTAGCGGAAGCTCCTACAATGAGCAGTTCTTC. V usage is TRBV5-1 and J usage is TRBJ2-1, with TRBD2 identical over 7 bases. CDR3 length equals 18 residues. Per the germline V gene, CDR1 is SGHRS and CDR2 is YFSETQ. Trimming took 0 bases from V and 0 from J; bases not matched to a gene: 9.

The chain links TRBV7-2 to TRBJ2-1; 9 positions match TRBD2. The V segment lost 3 bases and the J segment 9 bases; nucleotides outside the gene matches: 9. The CDR3 has 15 amino acids. Per germline, CDR1 SGHTA and CDR2 FQGNSA. The CDR3 reads CASSFSGGGAAEQFF. The DNA for the CDR3 is TGTGCCAGCAGCTTCTCGGGCGGGGGGGCGGCTGAGCAGTTCTTC.

The chain couples TRBV20-1 to TRBJ2-7; the D gene is possibly TRBD1 (5 bases). CDR3 length: 12 amino acids. With 6 bases removed from V and 7 bases from J, the gap between germline ends came to 16 bases. The V gene's germline CDR1 is DFQATT and CDR2 SNEGSKA (reference sequence). Written as DNA, the CDR3 is TGCAGTGCCGAAAGGGGTTACGGTGAGCAGTACTTC. As protein: CSAERGYGEQYF.

The V call is TRBV10-3, the J call TRBJ2-3, with 7 bases identical to TRBD1. CDR1 and CDR2 from the germline V gene are ENHRY and SYGVKD. V gave up 6 bases and J gave up 2 bases; unmatched junction bases: 5. There are 14 residues in the CDR3. The CDR3 DNA follows: TGTGCCATCAGCTGGGACAGTTCCACAGATACGCAGTATTTT. It specifies CAISWDSSTDTQYF.

On this clonotype: The junction departs from the called germline gene at one end, perhaps through a read error. The chain has TRBV4-2 and TRBJ2-5, with D possibly being TRBD1 (6 bases). The J call may be mistaken, given a closer DNA end match to TRBJ2-7. Germline V lookup: CDR1 LGHNA, CDR2 YNFKEQ. This CDR3 contains 13 residues. The CDR3 loop reads CACRGEGFYEQYF. CDR3 bases: TGTGCCTGCAGGGGAGAAGGGTTTTACGAGCAGTACTTC.

This clonotype was seen only a few times. The rearrangement joins TRBV7-8 to TRBJ2-1; D is unresolved. The V end was cut by 4 bases, the J end by 4 bases, with 11 bases between. There are 14 residues in the CDR3. Germline values: CDR1 SGHVS, CDR2 FQNEAQ. CDR3 amino acids: CASSSPADYNEQFF. The CDR3 DNA sequence: TGTGCCAGCAGCTCCCCGGCAGATTACAATGAGCAGTTCTTC.